This T cell receptor (beta chain) is drawn from a study of blood T cell repertoires in COVID-19. Study context: Samples of COVID-19 (acute and convalescent) were obtained from the United States, Italy and Spain. The cDNA or gDNA used as material had been derived from T cells, B-cell-depleted T cells, or PBMCs.

As originally analysed: The authors estimated nucleated cell counts from reference gene primer amplification. Repertoires were generated with immunoSEQ multiplex PCR, while TCRdb's copy carries only in-frame clones and drops some. That table supplies the V and J calls and clone size; D and trimming were determined from the DNA. The repertoire holds more than 200,000 clones, with about 86% as singletons. Germline V CDR1 and CDR2: MDHEN, SYDVKM. V lost 2 bases, J lost 2 bases, and 11 bases stayed unmatched. The CDR3 has 19 residues. The source is a man aged 25-40 years with active or convalescent COVID-19. The V call is TRBV28, the J call TRBJ2-3, with 12 positions matching TRBD2. The sequenced sample was peripheral blood. The CDR3 bases are TGTGCCAGCAGTTTAGCTAGCGGGGGGGCCCTAACAATCACAGATACGCAGTATTTT. It yields the protein CASSLASGGALTITDTQYF.